These 10 T cell receptor beta chains were all obtained from the same sample, sequenced in a study of blood T cell repertoires in COVID-19. The repertoire was sequenced with immunoSEQ multiplex PCR; TCRdb's copy has only in-frame clones and lacks some. The table lists tens of thousands of clones, 80% to 95% of them singletons, with 0.52% in the top ten. The sequencing input was peripheral blood. The receptor set was obtained from a man aged 50 to 60 with COVID-19, enrolled during active disease.

V usage is TRBV28 and J usage is TRBJ1-5; 12 positions match TRBD1. CDR3 size: 17 residues. The germline V gene encodes CDR1 MDHEN and CDR2 SYDVKM. V shed 6 bases and J 5 bases; nucleotides not matched to a gene: 11. This CDR3 reads CASSGDLGTGGHQPQHF. The CDR3 nucleotides are TGTGCCAGCAGCGGAGACCTCGGGACAGGGGGCCATCAGCCCCAGCATTTT. Complete variable domain (other parts from reference TRBV28 and TRBJ1-5): DVKVTQSSRYLVKRTGEKVFLECVQDMDHENMFWYRQDPGLGLRLIYFSYDVKMKEKGDIPEGYSVSREKKERFSLILESASTNQTSMYLCASSGDLGTGGHQPQHFGDGTRLSIL.

The gene calls are TRBV7-8 and TRBJ1-5; TRBD1 matches 8 bases. Germline trimming cut 5 bases from V and 7 bases from J; bases unmatched to any gene: 7. The germline CDR1 and CDR2 sequences are SGHVS and FQNEAQ. The CDR3 consists of 14 residues. The CDR3 DNA sequence: TGTGCCAGCAGCCGAGGACAGGGCGAACAGCCCCAGCATTTT. Its protein is CASSRGQGEQPQHF.

This clone occurred once. The V gene is TRBV19, the J gene TRBJ2-7, with 8 bases aligning to TRBD2. The length of the CDR3 is 15 residues. The V gene end was trimmed by 3 bases and the J gene end by 3 bases; junction bases not matched to a gene: 7. Germline CDR1 reads LNHDA; CDR2 reads SQIVND (reference sequence). In DNA, the CDR3 is TGTGCCAGTAGTATGATGACTAGCGCGGTCTACGAGCAGTACTTC. Its translation is CASSMMTSAVYEQYF. Using reference TRBV19 and TRBJ2-7 for the parts outside the CDR3, the full variable domain is DGGITQSPKYLFRKEGQNVTLSCEQNLNHDAMYWYRQDPGQGLRLIYYSQIVNDFQKGDIAEGYSVSREKKESFPLTVTSAQKNPTAFYLCASSMMTSAVYEQYFGPGTRLTVT.

This chain connects TRBV5-1 to TRBJ2-1; TRBD2 matches at 8 bases. V lost 3 bases and J lost 8; bases outside the gene matches: 10. The germline V gene encodes CDR1 SGHRS and CDR2 YFSETQ. This CDR3 is built from 15 residues. The CDR3 protein is CASSSGAGAVYEQFF. CDR3 DNA: TGCGCCAGCAGCTCCGGAGCGGGAGCAGTTTATGAGCAGTTCTTC.

The genes are TRBV6-5 and TRBJ2-7; D is unresolved. This CDR3 has 15 residues. Per the germline V gene, CDR1 is MNHEY and CDR2 is SVGAGI. V was trimmed by 5 bases and J by 4 bases, leaving 18 bases between them. The CDR3 spells CASSPRPARPYEQYF. The CDR3 coding sequence is TGTGCCAGCAGTCCCCGGCCTGCCAGGCCTTACGAGCAGTACTTC.

The CDR3 loop reads CASSYSRLVGDNEQFF. The CDR3 bases are TGTGCCAGCAGTTACTCGCGACTAGTAGGGGACAATGAGCAGTTCTTC. The chain carries TRBV6-5 and TRBJ2-1, with D possibly being TRBD2 (6 bases). Trimming shortened V by 0 bases and J by 5 bases, and 14 bases separated the two germline ends. Germline CDR1 is MNHEY and CDR2 is SVGAGI. CDR3 length: 16 amino acids.

The chain joins TRBV18 to TRBJ1-5; tentatively, D is TRBD1 (6 bases). The CDR3 length is 13 residues. Germline V gene sequence: CDR1 KGHSH, CDR2 LQKENI. V lost 5 bases and J 6 bases, leaving 11 bases between the germline ends. The CDR3 DNA is TGTGCCAGCTCAACGCAGGGGAGTCAGCCCCAGCATTTT. It translates to CASSTQGSQPQHF.

The V and J genes are TRBV5-4 and TRBJ2-3; D remains unclear. V lost 3 bases and J 3 bases, leaving 11 bases between the germline ends. CDR3 length: 14 residues. Germline V gene data show CDR1 as SGHNT and CDR2 as YYREEE (reference sequence). DNA of the CDR3: TGTGCCAGCAGCTCCCCCGTACAAACAGATACGCAGTATTTT. Encoded protein: CASSSPVQTDTQYF.

The chain links TRBV7-2 to TRBJ1-1; D might be TRBD1 (5 bases). V was shortened by 5 bases and J by 0 bases, with 10 bases between the two germline ends. Per germline, CDR1 SGHTA and CDR2 FQGNSA. This CDR3 spans 14 amino acids. This CDR3 reads CASSRTGVNTEAFF. DNA of the CDR3: TGTGCCAGCAGCCGGACGGGGGTGAACACTGAAGCTTTCTTT. The variable domain in full, with the rest retrieved from reference TRBV7-2 and TRBJ1-1, is GAGVSQSPSNKVTEKGKDVELRCDPISGHTALYWYRQSLGQGLEFLIYFQGNSAPDKSGLPSDRFSAERTGGSVSTLTIQRTQQEDSAVYLCASSRTGVNTEAFFGQGTRLTVV.

The V gene is TRBV24-1, the J gene TRBJ1-3; D is unresolved. The CDR3 runs 16 residues. The V and J ends lost 3 bases and 0 bases respectively, with 11 bases between them. From germline, CDR1 is KGHDR and CDR2 SFDVKD. The CDR3 is CATSDPSSLSGNTIYF. The CDR3 DNA follows: TGTGCCACCAGTGATCCCAGTTCCCTCTCTGGAAACACCATATATTTT.